What follows is one T cell receptor (beta chain) and its context. In the original workflow: Scientists estimated how many nucleated cells there were by amplifying reference gene primers. Some clones are missing from TCRdb's copy, which holds only in-frame ones; the method was immunoSEQ multiplex PCR. V and J calls and clone size come straight from that table; D and trimming were deduced from the DNA. Of about 200,000 clones detected, approximately 86% appear once; the ten largest clones hold 3.5% to 4%. The data are from a study of blood T cell repertoires in COVID-19. V was cut by 1 base and J by 3 bases, with 9 bases left in between. This CDR3 has 14 residues. Germline-derived CDR1 and CDR2 are KGHSH and LQKENI.

The origin of this receptor is a woman in her thirties or forties with acute COVID-19. The chain is built from TRBV18 and TRBJ1-1; D call uncertain. Sequenced material: PBMCs or T cells enriched from blood (not recorded which). CDR3 in amino acids: CASSPQGSHTEAFF. The DNA of the CDR3 is TGTGCCAGCTCACCACAAGGGAGCCACACTGAAGCTTTCTTT. The variable domain in full, completed from reference TRBV18 and TRBJ1-1, reads NAGVMQNPRHLVRRRGQEARLRCSPMKGHSHVYWYRQLPEEGLKFMVYLQKENIIDESGMPKERFSAEFPKEGPSILRIQQVVRGDSAAYFCASSPQGSHTEAFFGQGTRLTVV.